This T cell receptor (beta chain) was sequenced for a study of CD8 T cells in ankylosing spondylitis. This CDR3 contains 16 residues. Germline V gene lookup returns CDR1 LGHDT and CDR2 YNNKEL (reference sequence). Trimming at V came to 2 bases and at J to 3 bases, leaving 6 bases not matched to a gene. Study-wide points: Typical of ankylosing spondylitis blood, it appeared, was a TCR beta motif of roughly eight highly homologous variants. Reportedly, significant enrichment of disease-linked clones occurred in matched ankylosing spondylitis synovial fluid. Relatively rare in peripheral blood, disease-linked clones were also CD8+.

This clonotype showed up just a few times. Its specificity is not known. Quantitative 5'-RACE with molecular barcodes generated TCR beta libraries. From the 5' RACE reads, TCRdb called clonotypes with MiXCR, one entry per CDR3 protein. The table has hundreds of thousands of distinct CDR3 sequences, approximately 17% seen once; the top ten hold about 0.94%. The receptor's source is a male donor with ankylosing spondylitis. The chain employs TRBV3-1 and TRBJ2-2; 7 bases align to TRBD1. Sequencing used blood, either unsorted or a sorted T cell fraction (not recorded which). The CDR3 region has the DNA TGTGCCAGCAGCCAACCTAAAGGGGGCGACACCGGGGAGCTGTTTTTT. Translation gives CASSQPKGGDTGELFF.